The 9 T cell receptor beta chains reported below all come from one sample, sequenced in a study of blood T cell repertoires in COVID-19. Clones were read by immunoSEQ multiplex PCR, and TCRdb kept only the in-frame ones, dropping some. The sample holds about 59,000 clones; about 88% are singletons and the top ten take less than 6.5%. The sample comprised peripheral blood. The receptors stem from an elderly man in a cohort sampled during active COVID-19.

The chain is built from TRBV2 and TRBJ1-1; D perhaps matches TRBD1 (6 bases). Germline CDR1 is SNHLY and CDR2 is FYNNEI. CDR3 length: 15 residues. V shed 8 bases and J shed 4 bases, with 20 bases lying between them. DNA for the CDR3: TGTGCCAGCGACCCGATGACAACAGGGACCACTGAAGCTTTCTTT. It codes for CASDPMTTGTTEAFF.

The rearrangement links TRBV4-3 to TRBJ1-3, with D maybe TRBD1 (6 bases). The germline V gene has CDR1 LGHNA and CDR2 YSLEER. CDR3 length: 16 residues. Trimming took off 4 bases at V and 6 bases at J, with 19 bases between the two ends. The CDR3 DNA reads as TGCGCCAGCAGCCGAGGTCCAGGGGCTTCTTCAAACACCATATATTTT. This sequence encodes CASSRGPGASSNTIYF.

The chain employs TRBV18 and TRBJ2-7, with 7 bases lining up with TRBD1. Germline V CDR1 and CDR2: KGHSH, LQKENI. The CDR3 runs to 15 residues. The V and J ends lost 2 bases and 0 bases, in that order; junction bases with no gene match: 4. In DNA form, the CDR3 reads TGTGCCAGCTCACCATCGACAGGGTCCTCCTACGAGCAGTACTTC. This translates into CASSPSTGSSYEQYF. Combining the CDR3 with reference TRBV18 and TRBJ2-7 gives the whole variable domain NAGVMQNPRHLVRRRGQEARLRCSPMKGHSHVYWYRQLPEEGLKFMVYLQKENIIDESGMPKERFSAEFPKEGPSILRIQQVVRGDSAAYFCASSPSTGSSYEQYFGPGTRLTVT.

The chain is built from TRBV7-9 and TRBJ2-6; the match to TRBD1 covers 7 bases. The ends lost 3 bases at V and 0 bases at J; junction bases unmatched: 5. The germline gives CDR1 SEHNR, CDR2 FQNEAQ (reference sequence). The CDR3 is 17 residues long. The CDR3 is CASSFMGQSSGANVLTF. Here the CDR3 DNA reads TGTGCCAGCAGCTTTATGGGACAGAGCTCTGGGGCCAACGTCCTGACTTTC.

The chain employs TRBV29-1 and TRBJ2-1, with a possible D match to TRBD1 (5 bases). The CDR3 length is 13 residues. V was cut by 5 bases and J by 1 base, with 9 bases left in between. CDR1 is SQVTM and CDR2 is ANQGSEA in the germline V gene. CDR3 loop: CSVRQPSYNEQFF. The CDR3 DNA is TGCAGCGTTCGACAGCCATCCTACAATGAGCAGTTCTTC.

This clone was counted a single time. The chain couples TRBV30 to TRBJ1-6; D might be TRBD1 (6 bases). This CDR3 contains 14 residues. The germline gives CDR1 GTSNPN, CDR2 SVGIG (reference sequence). The V gene lost 1 base and the J gene lost 8 bases, with 12 bases spanning the gap. CDR3 DNA: TGTGCCTGGAGTGGGGCGGGGGCCGATTCACCCCTCCACTTT. Translating it yields CAWSGAGADSPLHF.

With respect to this clone: The junction departs from the called germline gene at one end, perhaps through a read error. The chain combines TRBV7-7 with TRBJ1-4; 9 nucleotides align to TRBD1. Germline-derived CDR1 and CDR2 are SSHAT and FNYEAQ (reference sequence). CDR3 length: 15 amino acids. The CDR3 DNA reads as TGTGCTAGCAGATCACCGGGACAGGGTAATGAAAAACTGTTTTTT. It translates to CASRSPGQGNEKLFF.

In its sample, this clone was seen once. V gene TRBV18 combines with J gene TRBJ1-4; 10 bases match TRBD1. The germline CDR1 and CDR2 sequences are KGHSH and LQKENI. V gave up 2 bases and J gave up 7 bases; unmatched junction bases: 7. This CDR3 is built from 16 residues. The DNA for the CDR3 is TGTGCCAGCTCACCAACCGCTAGGACAGGGGGTGAAAAACTGTTTTTT. Encoded protein: CASSPTARTGGEKLFF.

The V gene is TRBV5-1, the J gene TRBJ2-3; the D gene is possibly TRBD1 (6 bases). The V gene's germline CDR1 is SGHRS and CDR2 YFSETQ. The V and J ends lost 0 bases and 5 bases respectively, with 10 bases between them. This CDR3 region has 14 residues. The CDR3 DNA sequence: TGCGCCAGCAGCTTGGACAGGGCTGAAGATACGCAGTATTTT. This codes for CASSLDRAEDTQYF.